This TCR beta chain was identified in a study of CD8 T cells in Susac syndrome. The T cells that were sequenced for TCR beta were CD8+ and CD4+ cells from blood. Controls matched for sex and age were healthy donors. CDR1 is MNHNS, CDR2 SASEGT, per germline. The CDR3 is made up of 11 amino acids. The V and J ends lost 4 bases and 7 bases respectively, with 5 bases between them. Concerning this clonotype: The antigen remains undetermined.

About 0.45 to 1 ug RNA was reverse transcribed with random hexamers. Amplification of TCR beta CDR3 was carried out by immunoSEQ multiplex PCR, which covered 54 Vbeta and 13 Jbeta segments. TCRdb reanalysed the immunoSEQ multiplex PCR reads using MiXCR and keeps one entry per CDR3 protein. The sample carries 55,000 to 70,000 distinct CDR3 sequences, 95% recorded once. Findings of the study overall: It was acknowledged in the study that its TCR sequencing and HLA analysis involved a relatively small number of individuals.

Sequences were obtained from CD8+ T cells from PBMCs. The sequence derives from a human donor in good health. The chain links TRBV6-1 to TRBJ2-1; D gene ambiguous. The CDR3 nucleotides read TGTGCCAGCAGTGGTTCAAATGAGCAGTTCTTC. Protein sequence: CASSGSNEQFF.